A single sample gave rise to the 13 T cell receptor beta chains below, sequenced in a study of blood T cell repertoires in COVID-19. Using immunoSEQ multiplex PCR, the repertoire was profiled, and TCRdb retains in-frame clones only, with some absent. In the table there are under 300,000 clones, roughly 84% of which are singletons. Sequencing input: peripheral blood. The source is a middle-aged woman who had recovered from COVID-19.

This clone was observed once. The chain has TRBV5-1 and TRBJ2-3; 8 bases are a match to TRBD1. Germline CDR1 is SGHRS and CDR2 is YFSETQ. J lost 8 bases, V lost 0 bases, and 8 bases had no gene match. The CDR3 length is 15 residues. CDR3: CASSLVQGGLGTQYF. The CDR3 bases are TGCGCCAGCAGCTTGGTACAGGGGGGATTAGGTACGCAGTATTTT.

The V gene is TRBV5-5, the J gene TRBJ1-6; D not resolved. Trimming shortened V by 2 bases and J by 4 bases, and 7 bases separated the two germline ends. The CDR3 runs to 14 residues. Germline V gene data show CDR1 as SGHKS and CDR2 as YYEKEE (reference sequence). The CDR3 coding sequence is TGTGCCAGCAGCTTATGGACTTATAATTCACCCCTCCACTTT. Residues: CASSLWTYNSPLHF.

J is TRBJ2-7 and V is TRBV19; 8 nucleotides align to TRBD1. V shed 2 bases, J shed 6 bases, and the junction held 6 bases outside the gene matches. Germline V gene lookup returns CDR1 LNHDA and CDR2 SQIVND (reference sequence). The CDR3 totals 14 residues. Here the CDR3 reads CASSIRTGTIEQYF. The DNA for the CDR3 is TGTGCCAGTAGTATAAGGACAGGGACCATCGAGCAGTACTTC.

The chain joins TRBV9 to TRBJ1-1, with D tentatively TRBD1 (5 bases). Trimming shortened V by 4 bases and J by 1 base, and 11 bases separated the two germline ends. The CDR3 runs to 14 residues. Germline V CDR1 and CDR2: SGDLS, YYNGEE. CDR3 residues: CASSLTAKNTEAFF. CDR3 DNA sequence: TGTGCCAGCAGCCTGACAGCGAAGAACACTGAAGCTTTCTTT.

The V gene is TRBV4-2, the J gene TRBJ1-4, with 7 bases identical to TRBD1. Germline V gene data show CDR1 as LGHNA and CDR2 as YNFKEQ. V lost 3 bases and J lost 5; bases outside the gene matches: 12. The CDR3 extends over 17 amino acids. DNA for the CDR3: TGTGCCAGCAGCCAGGCCGGAGCCGGGACAGCAAATGAAAAACTGTTTTTT. Amino acid sequence: CASSQAGAGTANEKLFF.

This clone was counted only a few times. DNA for the CDR3: TGTGCCAGCAGCCGAATCGACAGGGGCAACACCATATATTTT. Translation gives CASSRIDRGNTIYF. The chain links TRBV28 to TRBJ1-3; TRBD1 matches at 8 bases. Germline assignment: CDR1 MDHEN and CDR2 SYDVKM. The CDR3 covers 14 residues. With V trimmed by 6 bases and J by 7 bases, 8 bases remained unmatched.

The chain links TRBV18 to TRBJ2-1; TRBD2 matches at 13 bases. Germline CDR1 KGHSH, CDR2 LQKENI. The V gene end was trimmed by 3 bases and the J gene end by 10 bases; junction bases not matched to a gene: 3. This CDR3 comprises 14 residues. For the CDR3, the DNA is TGTGCCAGCTCACCGGGGACTAGCGGGGCGGAGCAGTTCTTC. It encodes CASSPGTSGAEQFF.

A single count supports this clone. The gene calls are TRBV9 and TRBJ2-3; the D is unclear. Per the germline V gene, CDR1 is SGDLS and CDR2 is YYNGEE. This CDR3 is 13 amino acids long. V was cut by 4 bases and J by 2 bases, with 8 bases left in between. The CDR3 bases are TGTGCCAGCAGCTCCCAGAACACAGATACGCAGTATTTT. Residues: CASSSQNTDTQYF.

This clone was seen a few times. V usage is TRBV28 and J usage is TRBJ1-5; perhaps TRBD1 as D (5 bases). Germline CDR1 and CDR2: MDHEN and SYDVKM. This CDR3 comprises 14 residues. V lost 4 bases to trimming and J lost 2 bases, with 9 bases between them. In nucleotides, the CDR3 is TGTGCCAGCAGTTCGGGGGTTGGCAATCAGCCCCAGCATTTT. Amino acids: CASSSGVGNQPQHF.

The chain employs TRBV19 and TRBJ2-1; 7 bases are shared with TRBD2. Germline trimming cut 0 bases from V and 10 bases from J; bases unmatched to any gene: 9. This CDR3 contains 15 residues. Germline loops: CDR1 LNHDA, CDR2 SQIVND (reference sequence). CDR3 sequence: CASSIEGLPLGEQFF. For the CDR3, the DNA is TGTGCCAGTAGTATAGAGGGACTACCGCTTGGGGAGCAGTTCTTC.

V gene TRBV3-1 (or the pseudogene TRBV3-2) combines with J gene TRBJ1-5; TRBD1 might be the D (6 bases). Germline V CDR1 and CDR2: LGHDT, YNNKEL (reference sequence). This CDR3 is 16 amino acids long. The ends were cut back, 1 base at V and 2 bases at J, with 12 bases in the middle. The CDR3 nucleotides read TGTGCCAGCAGCCAAGGGTCAGGGGCCGGCAATCAGCCCCAGCATTTT. As protein: CASSQGSGAGNQPQHF.

V is TRBV27 and J is TRBJ1-2; the match to TRBD1 covers 10 bases. The CDR3 is 13 residues long. Losses at the gene ends were 5 bases for V and 8 bases for J; bases not matched to a gene: 5. Germline-derived CDR1 and CDR2 are MNHEY and SMNVEV (reference sequence). This CDR3 is CASSPGQGVGYTF. The DNA of the CDR3 is TGTGCCAGCAGTCCTGGACAGGGGGTCGGCTACACCTTC.

The chain combines TRBV14 with TRBJ1-6; 11 bases match TRBD1. Germline V lookup: CDR1 SGHDN, CDR2 FVKESK. This CDR3 has 19 residues. The junction had 9 bases not matched to a gene; V was cut back by 4 bases and J by 1 base. In DNA form, the CDR3 reads TGTGCCAGCAGCCCCGGGACAGGGGGTTATCAATCCTATAATTCACCCCTCCACTTT. Protein product: CASSPGTGGYQSYNSPLHF.